What follows is one T cell receptor beta chain and its context. Its target is unknown. These data are taken from a study of CD8+ T cells in alopecia areata. The CDR3 totals 15 residues. Trimming shortened V by 1 base and J by 5 bases, and 13 bases separated the two germline ends. Germline V gene data show CDR1 as SGHTA and CDR2 as FQGNSA. Documented treatment: oral pan-JAK inhibitor, 5-10 mg twice daily. The study, taken as a whole, reports: Among the top 100, expanded CD8+ clones were significantly decreased by tofacitinib, as was scalp clonality.

It was cDNA, reverse transcribed from extracted RNA, that served as the sequencing template. This table comes from immunoSEQ multiplex PCR, and its TCRdb copy is limited to in-frame clones, with some not included. The repertoire consists of approximately 130,000 clones, with around 60% occurring once and the leading ten covering around 5.7%. The specimen was CD4+ T cells sorted from blood, collected at week 4, from a patient treated with tofacitinib. V usage is TRBV7-2 and J usage is TRBJ2-3; TRBD1 is a possible D gene (5 bases). This sequence originates from a human donor with alopecia areata. The CDR3 protein is CASSLGWGSQDTQYF. CDR3 in DNA: TGTGCCAGCAGCTTAGGCTGGGGCTCGCAAGATACGCAGTATTTT.